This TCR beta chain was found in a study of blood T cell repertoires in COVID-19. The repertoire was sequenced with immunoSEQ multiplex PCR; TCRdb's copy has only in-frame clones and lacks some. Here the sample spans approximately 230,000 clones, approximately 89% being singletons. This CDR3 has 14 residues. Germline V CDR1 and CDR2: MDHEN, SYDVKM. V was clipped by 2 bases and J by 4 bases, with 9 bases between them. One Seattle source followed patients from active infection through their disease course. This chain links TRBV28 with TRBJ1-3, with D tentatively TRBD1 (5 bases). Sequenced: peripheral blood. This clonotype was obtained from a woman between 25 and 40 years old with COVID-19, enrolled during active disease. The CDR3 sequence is CASSLSQGGNTIYF. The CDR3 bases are TGTGCCAGCAGTTTAAGTCAGGGAGGAAACACCATATATTTT.